Sequencing of this T cell receptor (beta chain) was carried out in a study of blood T cell repertoires in COVID-19. V lost 0 bases to trimming and J lost 5 bases, with 8 bases between them. This CDR3 is built from 14 residues. The V gene's germline CDR1 is PRHDT and CDR2 FYEKMQ (reference sequence). Only in-frame clones appear in the TCRdb table, and some are missing; sequencing was by immunoSEQ multiplex PCR. The profile shows about 77,000 clones, under 95% of them singletons. The sequence was obtained from a woman over 75 with active or convalescent COVID-19. Source material: peripheral blood. The chain recombines TRBV13 with TRBJ1-3; weak D call: TRBD1 (6 bases). CDR3 amino acids: CASSLGQGRNTIYF. The CDR3 nucleotides read TGTGCCAGCAGCTTAGGGCAGGGGAGAAACACCATATATTTT.